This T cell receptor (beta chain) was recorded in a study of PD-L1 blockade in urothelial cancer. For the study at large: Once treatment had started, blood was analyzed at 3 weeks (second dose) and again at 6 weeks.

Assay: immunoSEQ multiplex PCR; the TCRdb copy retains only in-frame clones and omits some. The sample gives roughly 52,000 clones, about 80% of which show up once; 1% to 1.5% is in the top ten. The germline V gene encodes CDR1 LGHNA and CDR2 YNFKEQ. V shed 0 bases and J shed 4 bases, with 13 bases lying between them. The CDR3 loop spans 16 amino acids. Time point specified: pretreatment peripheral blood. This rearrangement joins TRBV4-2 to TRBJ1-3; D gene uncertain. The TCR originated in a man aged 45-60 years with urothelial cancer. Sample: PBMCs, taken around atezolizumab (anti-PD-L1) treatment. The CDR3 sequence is CASSQDLRGVGNTIYF. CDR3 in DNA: TGTGCCAGCAGCCAAGATCTTCGCGGGGTCGGAAACACCATATATTTT.